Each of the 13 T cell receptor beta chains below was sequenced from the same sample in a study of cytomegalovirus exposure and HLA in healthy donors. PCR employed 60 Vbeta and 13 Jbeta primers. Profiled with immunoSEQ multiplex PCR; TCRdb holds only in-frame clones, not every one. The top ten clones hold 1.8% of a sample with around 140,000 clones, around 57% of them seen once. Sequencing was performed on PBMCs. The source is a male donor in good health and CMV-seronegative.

CDR3 in DNA: TGTGCCAGCAGTTACTCGGGACGGAGGGTCAATGAGCAGTTCTTC. Amino acids: CASSYSGRRVNEQFF. J is TRBJ2-1 and V is TRBV6-5; D may be TRBD2 (6 bases). Per the germline V gene, CDR1 is MNHEY and CDR2 is SVGAGI. The CDR3 sequence is 15 residues long. V was shortened by 0 bases and J by 6 bases, with 12 bases between the two germline ends.

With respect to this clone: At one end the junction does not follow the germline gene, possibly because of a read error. The CDR3 here is CASSVAGGAADTQYF. For the CDR3, the DNA is TGTGCCAGCAGCGTAGCGGGGGGGGCAGCAGATACGCAGTATTTT. The chain has TRBV7-8 and TRBJ2-3, with TRBD2 matching 11 bases. Germline CDR1 and CDR2: SGHVS and FQNEAQ. The CDR3 totals 15 residues.

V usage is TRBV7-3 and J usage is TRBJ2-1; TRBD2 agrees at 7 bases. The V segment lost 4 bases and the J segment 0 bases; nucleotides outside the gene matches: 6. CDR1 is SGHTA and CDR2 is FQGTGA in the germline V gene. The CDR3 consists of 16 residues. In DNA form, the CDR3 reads TGTGCCAGCAGCTCAAATGCGGGGGACTCCTACAATGAGCAGTTCTTC. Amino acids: CASSSNAGDSYNEQFF.

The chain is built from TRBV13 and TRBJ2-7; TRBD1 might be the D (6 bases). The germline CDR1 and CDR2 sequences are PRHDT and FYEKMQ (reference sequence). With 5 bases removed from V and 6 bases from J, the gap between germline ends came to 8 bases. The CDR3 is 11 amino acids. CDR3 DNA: TGTGCCAGCAGCCTCAGGGGCGAGCAGTACTTC. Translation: CASSLRGEQYF.

The chain's CDR3 is CAITLSNQPQHF. The CDR3 bases are TGTGCCATCACCCTCAGCAATCAGCCCCAGCATTTT. This chain links TRBV10-3 with TRBJ1-5; D not resolved. V dropped 7 bases and J dropped 1 base, with 5 bases sitting between them. CDR3 length equals 12 residues. Germline lookup yields CDR1 ENHRY and CDR2 SYGVKD.

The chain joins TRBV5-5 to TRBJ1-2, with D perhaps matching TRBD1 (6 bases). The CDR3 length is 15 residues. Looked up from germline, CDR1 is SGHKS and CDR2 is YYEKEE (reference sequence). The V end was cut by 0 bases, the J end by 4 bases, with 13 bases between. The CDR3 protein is CASSLAGQYLYGYTF. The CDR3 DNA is TGTGCCAGCAGCTTGGCAGGACAGTACCTCTATGGCTACACCTTC. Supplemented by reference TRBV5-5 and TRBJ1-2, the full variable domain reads DAGVTQSPTHLIKTRGQQVTLRCSPISGHKSVSWYQQVLGQGPQFIFQYYEKEERGRGNFPDRFSARQFPNYSSELNVNALLLGDSALYLCASSLAGQYLYGYTFGSGTRLTVV.

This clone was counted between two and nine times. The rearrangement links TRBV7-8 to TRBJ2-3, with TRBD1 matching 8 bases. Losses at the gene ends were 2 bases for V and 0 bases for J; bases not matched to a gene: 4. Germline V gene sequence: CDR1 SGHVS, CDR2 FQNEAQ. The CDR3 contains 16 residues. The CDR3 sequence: CASSLRTGGSTDTQYF. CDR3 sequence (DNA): TGTGCCAGCAGCTTACGAACAGGGGGTAGCACAGATACGCAGTATTTT. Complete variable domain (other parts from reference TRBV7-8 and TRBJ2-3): GAGVSQSPRYKVAKRGQDVALRCDPISGHVSLFWYQQALGQGPEFLTYFQNEAQLDKSGLPSDRFFAERPEGSVSTLKIQRTQQEDSAVYLCASSLRTGGSTDTQYFGPGTRLTVL.

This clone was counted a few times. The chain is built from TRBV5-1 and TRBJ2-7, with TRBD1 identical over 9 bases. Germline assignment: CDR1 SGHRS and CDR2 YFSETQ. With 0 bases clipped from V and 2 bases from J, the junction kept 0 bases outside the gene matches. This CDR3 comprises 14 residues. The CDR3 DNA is TGCGCCAGCAGCTTGGGGGACAGGGCCTACGAGCAGTACTTC. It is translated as CASSLGDRAYEQYF.

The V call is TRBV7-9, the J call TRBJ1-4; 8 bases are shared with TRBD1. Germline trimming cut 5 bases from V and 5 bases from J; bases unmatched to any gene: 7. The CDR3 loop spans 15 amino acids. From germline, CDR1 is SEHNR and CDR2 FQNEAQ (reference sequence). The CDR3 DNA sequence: TGTGCCAGCAGCCCTAGACAGGGGAGAAATGAAAAACTGTTTTTT. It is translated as CASSPRQGRNEKLFF.

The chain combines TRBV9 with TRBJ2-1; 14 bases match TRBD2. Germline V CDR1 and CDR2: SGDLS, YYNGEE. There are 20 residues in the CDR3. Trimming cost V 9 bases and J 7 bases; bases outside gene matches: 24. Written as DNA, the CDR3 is TGTGCCACCCACCGAACAAGGGGTAGACTAGCGGGGGGGATGAGGAATGAGCAGTTCTTC. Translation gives CATHRTRGRLAGGMRNEQFF.

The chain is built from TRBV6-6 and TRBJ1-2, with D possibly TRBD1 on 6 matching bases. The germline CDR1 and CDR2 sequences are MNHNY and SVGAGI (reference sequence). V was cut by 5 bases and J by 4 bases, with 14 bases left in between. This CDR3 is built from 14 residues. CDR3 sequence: CASSRSTDSYGYTF. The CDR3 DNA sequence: TGTGCCAGCAGTCGCAGCACGGACAGCTATGGCTACACCTTC.

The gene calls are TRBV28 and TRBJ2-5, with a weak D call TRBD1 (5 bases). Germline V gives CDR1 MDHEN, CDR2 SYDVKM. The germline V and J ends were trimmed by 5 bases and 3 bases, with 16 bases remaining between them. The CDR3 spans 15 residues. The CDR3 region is CASSASTTTEETQYF. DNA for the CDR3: TGTGCCAGCAGTGCCTCCACAACGACAGAAGAGACCCAGTACTTC.

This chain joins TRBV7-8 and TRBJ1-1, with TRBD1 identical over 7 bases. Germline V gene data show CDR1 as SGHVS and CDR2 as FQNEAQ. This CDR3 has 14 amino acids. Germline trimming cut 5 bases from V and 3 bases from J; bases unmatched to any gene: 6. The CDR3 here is CASSPITGDTEAFF. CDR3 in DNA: TGTGCCAGCAGCCCAATTACAGGGGACACTGAAGCTTTCTTT.